The 28 T cell receptor beta chains below all came from one sample that was sequenced in a study of blood T cell repertoires in COVID-19. The method was immunoSEQ multiplex PCR; TCRdb's version includes in-frame clones alone and lacks a portion of them. The table records 130,000 to 150,000 clones, 80% to 90% of them present only once. The material sequenced was peripheral blood. The receptors were gathered from a woman in her thirties or forties with acute or convalescent COVID-19.

The chain joins TRBV6-2 or TRBV6-3 to TRBJ1-2; weak D call: TRBD1 (5 bases). The CDR3 runs 13 residues. Trimming took off 6 bases at V and 8 bases at J, with 16 bases between the two ends. Germline CDR1 is MNHEY and CDR2 is SVGEGT. As DNA, the CDR3 is TGTGCCAGCAGCGATACCCAGGGTTCGGGCTACACCTTC. Its translation is CASSDTQGSGYTF.

The chain uses TRBV4-3 and TRBJ2-7; the D is unclear. V was cut by 0 bases and J by 7 bases, with 13 bases left in between. Germline V gene sequence: CDR1 LGHNA, CDR2 YSLEER. CDR3 size: 14 residues. Here the CDR3 reads CASSQDLFVSEQYF. The DNA of the CDR3 is TGCGCCAGCAGCCAAGATCTCTTCGTCAGTGAGCAGTACTTC.

The chain recombines TRBV7-8 with TRBJ2-2, with D possibly being TRBD2 (6 bases). Germline CDR1 SGHVS, CDR2 FQNEAQ. The ends were cut back, 5 bases at V and 3 bases at J, with 19 bases in the middle. The CDR3 is 17 amino acids. The CDR3, as DNA: TGTGCCAGCAGCCCAATGATCCGGGGGACTCACACCGGGGAGCTGTTTTTT. Amino acid sequence: CASSPMIRGTHTGELFF.

This clone was counted only a few times. Written as DNA, the CDR3 is TGTGCCAGCAGCCCTGAGATTTCCTATGGCTACACCTTC. This codes for CASSPEISYGYTF. The chain links TRBV7-2 to TRBJ1-2; D gene ambiguous. This CDR3 is 13 amino acids long. CDR1 and CDR2 (germline): SGHTA, FQGNSA. V was trimmed by 5 bases and J by 4 bases, leaving 11 bases between them. Full variable domain (missing parts from reference TRBV7-2 and TRBJ1-2): GAGVSQSPSNKVTEKGKDVELRCDPISGHTALYWYRQSLGQGLEFLIYFQGNSAPDKSGLPSDRFSAERTGGSVSTLTIQRTQQEDSAVYLCASSPEISYGYTFGSGTRLTVV.

V and J are TRBV10-3 and TRBJ1-1; D is unresolved. The V gene's germline CDR1 is ENHRY and CDR2 SYGVKD. The CDR3 has 13 amino acids. The V gene lost 7 bases and the J gene lost 0 bases, with 9 bases spanning the gap. CDR3 sequence reads: CAIKLDMNTEAFF. CDR3 in DNA: TGTGCCATCAAACTAGACATGAACACTGAAGCTTTCTTT.

The V call is TRBV19, the J call TRBJ2-2; the match to TRBD1 covers 10 bases. Losses at the gene ends were 1 base for V and 5 bases for J; bases not matched to a gene: 7. CDR1 is LNHDA, CDR2 SQIVND, per germline (reference sequence). This CDR3 is built from 17 residues. CDR3 amino acids: CASSIGTGQGGTGELFF. CDR3 nucleotide sequence: TGTGCCAGTAGTATAGGAACAGGACAGGGGGGGACCGGGGAGCTGTTTTTT.

The chain uses TRBV15 and TRBJ1-6; the match to TRBD1 covers 7 bases. Germline assignment: CDR1 LNHNV and CDR2 YYDKDF (reference sequence). V dropped 8 bases and J dropped 6; count of bases not matched to a gene: 10. This CDR3 spans 15 amino acids. DNA for the CDR3: TGTGCCACCTCGGGACAGATCGACCCTAATTCACCCCTCCACTTT. It is translated as CATSGQIDPNSPLHF.

The rearrangement joins TRBV10-3 to TRBJ1-3; 7 bases agree with TRBD1. The CDR3 extends over 17 amino acids. V lost 3 bases, J lost 0 bases, and 8 bases stayed unmatched. Germline V gives CDR1 ENHRY, CDR2 SYGVKD. For the CDR3, the DNA is TGTGCCATCAGTGATCACCCCGGACAGGACTCTGGAAACACCATATATTTT. This codes for CAISDHPGQDSGNTIYF.

The V gene is TRBV10-3, the J gene TRBJ2-1; 10 bases align to TRBD1. The V and J ends lost 3 bases and 3 bases, in that order; junction bases with no gene match: 14. The CDR3 consists of 19 residues. CDR1 is ENHRY and CDR2 is SYGVKD in the germline V gene. The CDR3 sequence is CAISEGGTGATRSYNEQFF. The DNA of the CDR3 is TGTGCCATCAGTGAAGGGGGGACAGGGGCCACCCGAAGCTACAATGAGCAGTTCTTC.

This chain joins TRBV7-2 and TRBJ2-2, with D hard to call. The CDR3 is 14 residues long. V lost 8 bases and J 0 bases, leaving 10 bases between the germline ends. CDR1 is SGHTA, CDR2 FQGNSA, per germline. CDR3 in amino acids: CASVRQANTGELFF. The CDR3 bases are TGTGCCAGCGTTCGGCAGGCGAACACCGGGGAGCTGTTTTTT.

The V call is TRBV19, the J call TRBJ1-1; D is ambiguous. The ends were cut back, 0 bases at V and 5 bases at J, with 13 bases in the middle. This CDR3 has 15 residues. Germline loops: CDR1 LNHDA, CDR2 SQIVND (reference sequence). CDR3: CASSIDLLTGTEAFF. The CDR3 nucleotides are TGTGCCAGTAGTATAGACCTCCTAACGGGGACTGAAGCTTTCTTT.

This clone appeared a few times. The chain has TRBV7-6 and TRBJ2-7, with TRBD2 matching 8 bases. CDR1 is SGHVS and CDR2 is FNYEAQ in the germline V gene. This CDR3 region has 16 residues. J gave up 0 bases and V 1 base, and 5 bases lay outside the gene matches. CDR3 region: CASSLGAGVNSYEQYF. CDR3 bases: TGTGCCAGCAGCTTAGGAGCGGGAGTAAACTCCTACGAGCAGTACTTC.

V is TRBV4-3 and J is TRBJ2-7; D may be TRBD2 (6 bases). The V end was cut by 0 bases, the J end by 3 bases, with 12 bases between. The CDR3 has 15 amino acids. Germline assignment: CDR1 LGHNA and CDR2 YSLEER. CDR3 DNA: TGCGCCAGCAGCCAAGACGGGACTTCCAGCTACGAGCAGTACTTC. This gives the protein CASSQDGTSSYEQYF.

This clone appeared a single time. This chain links TRBV4-1 with TRBJ1-1; 10 positions match TRBD1. Germline V lookup: CDR1 MGHRA, CDR2 YSYEKL. Germline trimming cut 7 bases from V and 0 bases from J; bases unmatched to any gene: 8. CDR3 length: 16 amino acids. This CDR3 is CASNRKTGGLNTEAFF. The CDR3 DNA is TGCGCCAGCAACCGAAAGACAGGGGGCTTGAACACTGAAGCTTTCTTT.

This chain connects TRBV5-6 to TRBJ1-2, with D maybe TRBD1 (5 bases). Germline V lookup: CDR1 SGHDT, CDR2 YYEEEE. The CDR3 extends over 14 amino acids. The germline V and J ends were trimmed by 4 bases and 1 base, with 11 bases remaining between them. DNA for the CDR3: TGTGCCAGCAGCGTGCCGGGACTTAACTATGGCTACACCTTC. Residues: CASSVPGLNYGYTF.

The gene calls are TRBV7-2 and TRBJ2-3; 10 bases line up with TRBD2. The trim removed 1 base at V and 0 bases at J, leaving 1 base unmatched. The CDR3 contains 16 residues. CDR1 SGHTA and CDR2 FQGNSA come from the germline V gene. CDR3 coding DNA: TGTGCCAGCAGCTTAGGGACTAGCGGTAGCACAGATACGCAGTATTTT. Its translation is CASSLGTSGSTDTQYF.

In this sample, this clone turned up once. This chain links TRBV7-2 with TRBJ2-5; TRBD2 aligns across 8 bases. The CDR3 consists of 14 residues. J was trimmed by 5 bases and V by 3 bases; bases with no gene match: 5. Germline lookup yields CDR1 SGHTA and CDR2 FQGNSA. DNA for the CDR3: TGTGCCAGCAGCTTGACGGGAGGGCTGGAGACCCAGTACTTC. Translation gives CASSLTGGLETQYF.

V is TRBV9 and J is TRBJ2-2; the match to TRBD2 covers 10 bases. V shed 2 bases and J 9 bases; nucleotides not matched to a gene: 22. The CDR3 extends over 20 amino acids. Germline CDR1 reads SGDLS; CDR2 reads YYNGEE. CDR3 sequence (DNA): TGTGCCAGCAGCGTGAATCCAATTTTTGGTAGCGGGAGGAGCGACCGGGAGCTGTTTTTT. Encoded protein: CASSVNPIFGSGRSDRELFF.

The rearrangement uses TRBV19 and TRBJ1-4; D not certain. CDR1 is LNHDA, CDR2 SQIVND, per germline (reference sequence). The CDR3 has 14 amino acids. The V gene lost 6 bases and the J gene lost 5 bases, with 13 bases spanning the gap. CDR3 nucleotides: TGTGCCAGTAGCGGCGGGCTCGGGAATGAAAAACTGTTTTTT. It translates to CASSGGLGNEKLFF.

The V gene is TRBV9, the J gene TRBJ2-7, with 10 nucleotides matching TRBD2. V shed 0 bases, J shed 4 bases, and the junction held 4 bases outside the gene matches. Germline V gene data show CDR1 as SGDLS and CDR2 as YYNGEE. CDR3 length: 15 amino acids. The CDR3 region is CASSVASSGGYEQYF. In nucleotides, the CDR3 is TGTGCCAGCAGCGTAGCCAGTAGCGGGGGGTACGAGCAGTACTTC. The whole variable domain, remainder taken from reference TRBV9 and TRBJ2-7, is DSGVTQTPKHLITATGQRVTLRCSPRSGDLSVYWYQQSLDQGLQFLIQYYNGEERAKGNILERFSAQQFPDLHSELNLSSLELGDSALYFCASSVASSGGYEQYFGPGTRLTVT.

The chain combines TRBV3-1 (or the pseudogene TRBV3-2) with TRBJ2-1; 9 nucleotides agree with TRBD2. Germline assignment: CDR1 LGHDT and CDR2 YNNKEL (reference sequence). Trimming at V came to 3 bases and at J to 0 bases, leaving 3 bases not matched to a gene. The CDR3 sequence is 16 residues long. CDR3 in amino acids: CASSQNSGSSYNEQFF. CDR3 DNA sequence: TGTGCCAGCAGCCAGAATAGCGGGAGCTCCTACAATGAGCAGTTCTTC.

The rearrangement links TRBV19 to TRBJ1-5, with D possibly TRBD1 on 6 matching bases. Germline lookup yields CDR1 LNHDA and CDR2 SQIVND (reference sequence). V was clipped by 11 bases and J by 0 bases, with 14 bases between them. This CDR3 is 14 amino acids long. CDR3 region: CAASGTLSNQPQHF. The CDR3 DNA follows: TGTGCCGCCTCCGGGACACTTAGCAATCAGCCCCAGCATTTT.

The chain employs TRBV19 and TRBJ2-3; D might be TRBD1 (7 bases). The CDR3 is made up of 14 amino acids. Germline CDR1 LNHDA, CDR2 SQIVND (reference sequence). The V end was cut by 7 bases, the J end by 2 bases, with 13 bases between. The CDR3 DNA reads as TGTGCCAGTAAAACAGGGGAGGCCACAGATACGCAGTATTTT. Its translation is CASKTGEATDTQYF.

The chain carries TRBV7-8 and TRBJ2-5, with D possibly TRBD2 on 6 matching bases. This CDR3 comprises 20 residues. Germline lookup yields CDR1 SGHVS and CDR2 FQNEAQ. Trimming left V 0 bases short and J 3 bases short, with 26 bases between. The CDR3 bases are TGTGCCAGCAGCTTAGCCGCGGGGAAAACAGGTTATCCCGGAGAAGAGACCCAGTACTTC. This translates into CASSLAAGKTGYPGEETQYF. Drawing the rest from reference TRBV7-8 and TRBJ2-5, the complete variable domain is GAGVSQSPRYKVAKRGQDVALRCDPISGHVSLFWYQQALGQGPEFLTYFQNEAQLDKSGLPSDRFFAERPEGSVSTLKIQRTQQEDSAVYLCASSLAAGKTGYPGEETQYFGPGTRLLVL.

This sequence joins TRBV27 and TRBJ1-1; 10 bases match TRBD1. The CDR3 covers 19 residues. The J segment lost 4 bases and the V segment lost 4 bases, leaving 18 bases of the junction unmatched. CDR1 is MNHEY, CDR2 SMNVEV, per germline (reference sequence). The CDR3 region is CASSSPMTGGMGLGTEAFF. The CDR3 nucleotides are TGTGCCAGCAGTTCCCCTATGACAGGGGGCATGGGATTGGGCACTGAAGCTTTCTTT.

V and J are TRBV12-3 or TRBV12-4 and TRBJ1-1; D is perhaps TRBD1 (5 bases). The CDR3 is made up of 11 amino acids. V gave up 8 bases and J gave up 14 bases, with 18 bases separating them. CDR3 protein: CASSVGQVHFF. CDR3 sequence (DNA): TGTGCCAGCTCCGTGGGGCAGGTCCACTTCTTT.

The gene calls are TRBV7-2 and TRBJ1-1, with D possibly being TRBD1 (5 bases). The ends were cut back, 1 base at V and 6 bases at J, with 15 bases in the middle. The germline V gene has CDR1 SGHTA and CDR2 FQGNSA. This CDR3 spans 15 amino acids. CDR3 protein: CASSLGGGTWAEAFF. DNA of the CDR3: TGTGCCAGCAGCTTAGGGGGGGGGACCTGGGCTGAAGCTTTCTTT.

The V and J genes are TRBV27 and TRBJ2-1; D remains ambiguous. Germline-derived CDR1 and CDR2 are MNHEY and SMNVEV (reference sequence). The CDR3 runs 12 residues. V lost 5 bases and J 7 bases, leaving 9 bases between the germline ends. CDR3 sequence: CASSHNLNEQFF. In DNA, the CDR3 is TGTGCCAGCAGTCATAACCTAAATGAGCAGTTCTTC.